This TCR beta chain was recovered during a study of T cell repertoires in cytomegalovirus infection. Study-level background: Indications came from public TCR beta signatures; they pointed to CMV infection and to a matching HLA type.

One entry per CDR3 protein results from TCRdb running MiXCR on the reads. The table includes approximately 550,000 distinct CDR3 sequences, more than 15% detected once. General observations from the study: HLA-C-restricted, CMV-specific TCR beta clonotypes were dominant ex vivo. Carriers of CMV plus the relevant HLA were identified by cumulative public TCR beta family frequency.

Germline CDR1 and CDR2: LGHNT and FRNRAP. Trimming took 5 bases from V and 6 from J, leaving 5 bases between them. This CDR3 has 12 amino acids. This clonotype was detected ten times or more. Its specificity is unknown. V is TRBV12-5 and J is TRBJ1-6, with D possibly being TRBD1 (5 bases). This sequence was found in a human donor in good health (CMV status not recorded). Some clones in this sample may be carry-over from other donors' samples. The sequenced sample consisted of CD8+ T cells from PBMCs. The CDR3 DNA sequence: TGTGCTAGTGGTGACAGTAATTCACCCCTCCACTTT. Translated, it gives CASGDSNSPLHF.